What follows is one T cell receptor (beta chain) and its context. The sample is drawn from a study of blood T cell repertoires in COVID-19. The trim removed 9 bases at V and 4 bases at J, leaving 4 bases unmatched. Per the germline V gene, CDR1 is SGHTA and CDR2 is FQGTGA. CDR3 length: 13 residues. Sequenced by immunoSEQ multiplex PCR; TCRdb stores in-frame clones only, minus some. This table holds around 210,000 clones, 70% to 90% found once. The source material was peripheral blood. The receptor was isolated from a man aged 45 to 65 with COVID-19, enrolled during active disease. The gene calls are TRBV7-3 and TRBJ1-5; 9 positions match TRBD1. The DNA of the CDR3 is TGTGCCAGAACAGGGGGCCATAATCAGCCCCAGCATTTT. Its translation: CARTGGHNQPQHF.